This entry lists 31 T cell receptor beta chains sequenced from one sample in a study of shared clonotypes between healthy human individuals (dated by TCRdb to about 2020). The library relied on the immunoSEQ multiplex PCR assay. This is the immuneACCESS table as TCRdb keeps it, with only in-frame sequences that have V and J called. A part of the clones is gone; compared with another copy, unresolved V genes explain less than half, and the rest is unexplained. This sample comprises around 2.5 million clones, roughly 93% of them detected only once. 0.36% of the sample rests with the top ten. Material for sequencing was naive CD4+ T cells from PBMCs. The meaning of the sample's cell subset or site label: CD45RA+ positively selected. The receptors here all came from a man aged 18 to 30 in good health. Some clones in this sample may be carry-over from other donors' samples.

Only one count was recorded for this clone. The chain recombines TRBV19 with TRBJ2-3; TRBD1 aligns across 7 bases. The CDR3 is 16 residues long. Germline trimming cut 4 bases from V and 3 bases from J; bases unmatched to any gene: 10. Germline CDR1 is LNHDA and CDR2 is SQIVND (reference sequence). CDR3 coding DNA: TGTGCCAGTAGTACCTCGGGACAGCGAGTAACAGATACGCAGTATTTT. It specifies CASSTSGQRVTDTQYF.

The chain recombines TRBV5-1 with TRBJ2-3, with TRBD2 matching over 8 bases. The length of the CDR3 is 15 residues. V lost 4 bases and J lost 3; bases outside the gene matches: 7. Germline V gene sequence: CDR1 SGHRS, CDR2 YFSETQ. CDR3 DNA: TGCGCCAGCAGCCCGGGACTAGTATCGACAGATACGCAGTATTTT. It codes for CASSPGLVSTDTQYF.

As for this clone: Other DNA sequences within the sample encode an identical CDR3. V is TRBV5-4 and J is TRBJ1-1, with 7 nucleotides matching TRBD1. The CDR3 is made up of 13 amino acids. Germline CDR1 is SGHNT and CDR2 is YYREEE (reference sequence). Germline trimming cut 0 bases from V and 5 bases from J; bases unmatched to any gene: 1. CDR3 in DNA: TGTGCCAGCAGCTTGGACAGGGGTACTGAAGCTTTCTTT. It specifies CASSLDRGTEAFF. Supplemented by reference TRBV5-4 and TRBJ1-1, the full variable domain reads ETGVTQSPTHLIKTRGQQVTLRCSSQSGHNTVSWYQQALGQGPQFIFQYYREEENGRGNFPPRFSGLQFPNYSSELNVNALELDDSALYLCASSLDRGTEAFFGQGTRLTVV.

This chain uses TRBV11-3 with TRBJ1-1; D unresolved. The length of the CDR3 is 13 residues. The ends were cut back, 3 bases at V and 6 bases at J, with 11 bases in the middle. Germline V gives CDR1 SGHNT, CDR2 YENEEA. The CDR3 loop reads CASSFGVSAEAFF. The CDR3 DNA follows: TGTGCCAGCAGCTTTGGGGTGTCCGCTGAAGCTTTCTTT.

This clone was observed a handful of times. The V and J genes are TRBV7-2 and TRBJ1-2; no reliable D call. V lost 5 bases, J lost 8 bases, and 6 bases lay in between. The germline gives CDR1 SGHTA, CDR2 FQGNSA. This CDR3 has 10 residues. The CDR3 loop is CASSPAGYTF. Here the CDR3 DNA reads TGTGCCAGCAGCCCAGCCGGCTACACCTTC.

This chain links TRBV6-5 with TRBJ2-3; D uncertain. This CDR3 is 15 amino acids long. Trimming cost V 7 bases and J 4 bases, with 18 bases left between them. The germline CDR1 and CDR2 sequences are MNHEY and SVGAGI. The CDR3 is CASNLGPGPPDTQYF. The CDR3 DNA is TGTGCCAGCAACCTCGGGCCCGGCCCCCCAGATACGCAGTATTTT.

The genes are TRBV19 and TRBJ1-1; TRBD1 is a possible D gene (5 bases). V was clipped by 6 bases and J by 1 base, with 15 bases between them. Germline V gene lookup returns CDR1 LNHDA and CDR2 SQIVND (reference sequence). The CDR3 sequence is 15 residues long. The CDR3: CASRTTEIENTEAFF. The CDR3 DNA sequence: TGTGCCAGTAGGACGACAGAAATTGAGAACACTGAAGCTTTCTTT. The complete variable domain, with remaining parts taken from reference TRBV19 and TRBJ1-1, reads DGGITQSPKYLFRKEGQNVTLSCEQNLNHDAMYWYRQDPGQGLRLIYYSQIVNDFQKGDIAEGYSVSREKKESFPLTVTSAQKNPTAFYLCASRTTEIENTEAFFGQGTRLTVV.

The chain joins TRBV25-1 to TRBJ2-1; TRBD2 matches at 12 bases. CDR1 is MGHDK, CDR2 SYGVNS, per germline. This CDR3 has 18 residues. V dropped 6 bases and J dropped 6; count of bases not matched to a gene: 15. The CDR3 sequence is CASSLNIRLAGVFNEQFF. CDR3 sequence (DNA): TGTGCCAGCAGCCTCAATATTCGACTAGCGGGAGTTTTCAATGAGCAGTTCTTC.

The chain carries TRBV19 and TRBJ2-7; 8 bases fit TRBD1. CDR3 length: 14 residues. Germline CDR1 and CDR2: LNHDA and SQIVND (reference sequence). V was clipped by 4 bases and J by 5 bases; unmatched bases: 7. The CDR3 reads CASSKSDRADEQYF. The CDR3 coding sequence is TGTGCCAGTAGTAAGTCGGACAGGGCGGACGAGCAGTACTTC.

This clone was found once. V is TRBV21-1 and J is TRBJ2-7; the DNA was not compared with TRBD2, the D call given in the table. TRBV21-1 is given as a pseudogene. The CDR3 has 13 residues. CDR3 in DNA: TGTGCCAGCAGCCAAAGAGAGCCGGGCGAGCAGTACTTC. This gives the protein CASSQREPGEQYF.

The chain recombines TRBV7-9 with TRBJ2-3; 15 bases fit TRBD2. Germline V gene sequence: CDR1 SEHNR, CDR2 FQNEAQ (reference sequence). Germline trimming cut 7 bases from V and 6 bases from J; bases unmatched to any gene: 14. The CDR3 runs to 18 residues. The CDR3 protein is CASNGEPGTSGRFDTQYF. The DNA for the CDR3 is TGTGCCAGCAACGGCGAGCCCGGGACTAGCGGGAGGTTTGATACGCAGTATTTT.

The V call is TRBV10-3, the J call TRBJ2-1, with D uncertain. There are 15 residues in the CDR3. With 2 bases removed from V and 0 bases from J, the gap between germline ends came to 8 bases. Germline assignment: CDR1 ENHRY and CDR2 SYGVKD. The CDR3 sequence is CAISEQETSYNEQFF. As DNA, the CDR3 is TGTGCCATCAGTGAGCAGGAGACCTCCTACAATGAGCAGTTCTTC.

J is TRBJ2-3 and V is TRBV2; TRBD1 aligns across 8 bases. V was pared by 4 bases and J by 5 bases, with 5 bases of the junction left unmatched. Germline CDR1 reads SNHLY; CDR2 reads FYNNEI. This CDR3 has 14 residues. The CDR3 reads CASSVWTGLDTQYF. The CDR3 DNA is TGTGCCAGCAGTGTGTGGACAGGGCTAGATACGCAGTATTTT.

The V and J genes are TRBV19 and TRBJ1-1; 12 bases fit TRBD1. The CDR3 is 15 residues long. From germline, CDR1 is LNHDA and CDR2 SQIVND (reference sequence). V dropped 6 bases and J dropped 3; count of bases not matched to a gene: 5. CDR3 loop: CASRGQGAWDTEAFF. The DNA for the CDR3 is TGTGCCAGTAGGGGACAGGGGGCGTGGGACACTGAAGCTTTCTTT.

The rearrangement uses TRBV2 and TRBJ1-5; D is ambiguous. The CDR3 contains 13 residues. Per germline, CDR1 SNHLY and CDR2 FYNNEI. V shed 3 bases and J shed 0 bases, with 3 bases lying between them. CDR3 sequence: CASSETSNQPQHF. The CDR3 DNA follows: TGTGCCAGCAGTGAGACTAGCAATCAGCCCCAGCATTTT.

V gene TRBV20-1 combines with J gene TRBJ1-1; no clear D gene. Germline assignment: CDR1 DFQATT and CDR2 SNEGSKA (reference sequence). The ends were cut back, 0 bases at V and 7 bases at J, with 6 bases in the middle. The length of the CDR3 is 11 residues. CDR3 protein: CSARDQFEAFF. CDR3 DNA sequence: TGCAGTGCTAGAGATCAGTTTGAAGCTTTCTTT.

The J gene is TRBJ2-1, the V gene TRBV7-3; TRBD1 agrees at 9 bases. Trimming cost V 5 bases and J 7 bases; bases outside gene matches: 9. The CDR3 extends over 15 amino acids. CDR1 and CDR2 (germline): SGHTA, FQGTGA. Written as DNA, the CDR3 is TGTGCCAGCAGCACCCAGACAGGGGGGACGAATGAGCAGTTCTTC. It yields the protein CASSTQTGGTNEQFF.

This chain uses TRBV5-5 with TRBJ2-7; TRBD1 might be the D (6 bases). CDR1 SGHKS and CDR2 YYEKEE come from the germline V gene (reference sequence). The CDR3 is 15 amino acids. Trimming removed 5 bases at V and 1 base at J, with 16 bases between. The CDR3, as DNA: TGTGCCAGCAGTAGTATTGCAGGGGCGTCCTACGAGCAGTACTTC. It yields the protein CASSSIAGASYEQYF.

This clone was recorded once. Other DNA sequences in the sample encode the same CDR3. This chain uses TRBV28 with TRBJ2-3; the D is unclear. CDR3 length equals 12 residues. The V end lost 6 bases, the J end lost 3 bases, and 7 bases lay between the germline ends. The germline CDR1 and CDR2 sequences are MDHEN and SYDVKM. CDR3 region: CASRSSTDTQYF. Here the CDR3 DNA reads TGTGCCAGCAGGAGTAGTACAGATACGCAGTATTTT.

A single count supports this clone. CDR3 DNA: TGTGCCAGCAGCCAGACAGAGGATACGCAGTATTTT. This encodes CASSQTEDTQYF. J is TRBJ2-3 and V is TRBV14; a possible D gene is TRBD1 (5 bases). Trimming took 3 bases from V and 6 from J, leaving 7 bases between them. Germline CDR1 and CDR2: SGHDN and FVKESK. CDR3 length equals 12 residues.

The chain combines TRBV4-2 with TRBJ2-3; 13 bases fit TRBD2. The CDR3 is 17 residues long. The germline V gene has CDR1 LGHNA and CDR2 YNFKEQ. J lost 7 bases, V lost 4 bases, and 11 bases had no gene match. DNA for the CDR3: TGTGCCAGCAGCCTCATTGGACTAGCGGGAGTATTAAATACGCAGTATTTT. This sequence encodes CASSLIGLAGVLNTQYF.

The chain recombines TRBV28 with TRBJ2-1; possibly TRBD1 or TRBD2 for D (5 bases each). CDR1 is MDHEN, CDR2 SYDVKM, per germline. CDR3 length equals 15 residues. Trimming removed 3 bases from V and 2 bases from J, with 11 bases in between. In DNA, the CDR3 is TGTGCCAGCAGTTTTGGGGACGGAGCCTACAATGAGCAGTTCTTC. Protein sequence: CASSFGDGAYNEQFF.

DNA for the CDR3: TGTGCCAGCAGTGTCGGGGCGAACACCGGGGAGCTGTTTTTT. It specifies CASSVGANTGELFF. This chain links TRBV6-4 with TRBJ2-2; a possible D gene is TRBD2 (5 bases). Germline CDR1 and CDR2: MRHNA and SNTAGT. Trimming removed 4 bases at V and 0 bases at J, with 6 bases between. CDR3 length equals 14 residues.

V gene TRBV28 combines with J gene TRBJ1-2; possibly TRBD1 for D (6 bases). The V end was cut by 8 bases, the J end by 4 bases, with 14 bases between. Germline V CDR1 and CDR2: MDHEN, SYDVKM. The CDR3 loop spans 13 amino acids. This CDR3 is CASRRGGVYGYTF. The CDR3 DNA sequence: TGTGCCAGCCGGAGGGGGGGCGTCTATGGCTACACCTTC.

The chain combines TRBV15 with TRBJ2-3, with D hard to call. Germline V gene sequence: CDR1 LNHNV, CDR2 YYDKDF (reference sequence). The CDR3 is 13 amino acids. V lost 0 bases and J lost 3, with 4 bases in between. CDR3 region: CATSRDRTDTQYF. CDR3 sequence (DNA): TGTGCCACCAGCAGAGATCGGACAGATACGCAGTATTTT. Full variable domain (remainder filled in from reference TRBV15 and TRBJ2-3): DAMVIQNPRYQVTQFGKPVTLSCSQTLNHNVMYWYQQKSSQAPKLLFHYYDKDFNNEADTPDNFQSRRPNTSFCFLDIRSPGLGDTAMYLCATSRDRTDTQYFGPGTRLTVL.

CDR3 sequence: CASSPAVGRTDTQYF. The CDR3 coding sequence is TGTGCCAGCTCACCAGCAGTGGGACGCACAGATACGCAGTATTTT. The V gene is TRBV18, the J gene TRBJ2-3, with D perhaps being TRBD1 or TRBD2 (5 bases each). Trimming removed 2 bases at V and 1 base at J, with 10 bases between. This CDR3 comprises 15 residues. Germline CDR1 is KGHSH and CDR2 is LQKENI.

The genes are TRBV2 and TRBJ2-7; tentatively, D is TRBD2 (5 bases). V was clipped by 3 bases and J by 1 base, with 13 bases between them. The CDR3 runs 15 residues. Germline CDR1 SNHLY, CDR2 FYNNEI. DNA of the CDR3: TGTGCCAGCAGTGAGCTCGGGATGGGGTCCTACGAGCAGTACTTC. Protein product: CASSELGMGSYEQYF.

This chain links TRBV7-2 with TRBJ1-2; maybe TRBD1 (6 bases). V gave up 2 bases and J gave up 13 bases, with 17 bases separating them. CDR3 length: 13 amino acids. Germline CDR1 and CDR2: SGHTA and FQGNSA. Here the CDR3 DNA reads TGTGCCAGCAGCTTACCAGGGGCCTACCATAGCACCTTC. This translates into CASSLPGAYHSTF.

The chain is built from TRBV6-1 and TRBJ1-1; maybe TRBD1 (5 bases). The CDR3 totals 14 residues. The germline V and J ends were trimmed by 7 bases and 6 bases, with 18 bases remaining between them. The germline V gene encodes CDR1 MNHNS and CDR2 SASEGT. The CDR3 reads CASKVQASRSEAFF. DNA for the CDR3: TGTGCCAGCAAAGTACAGGCTTCGAGGTCTGAAGCTTTCTTT.

The rearrangement uses TRBV6-6 and TRBJ1-5, with 9 bases aligning to TRBD1. The germline V gene has CDR1 MNHNY and CDR2 SVGAGI (reference sequence). This CDR3 is built from 16 residues. Germline trimming cut 5 bases from V and 4 bases from J; bases unmatched to any gene: 9. This chain's CDR3 is CASSLHDRGKNQPQHF. The CDR3 bases are TGTGCCAGCAGTCTACACGACAGGGGGAAGAATCAGCCCCAGCATTTT.

With respect to this clone: The same CDR3 arises from other DNA sequences in this sample as well. The chain is built from TRBV18 and TRBJ1-5; D ambiguous. The CDR3 runs 13 residues. V was clipped by 3 bases and J by 5 bases, with 8 bases between them. Germline-derived CDR1 and CDR2 are KGHSH and LQKENI. The CDR3 coding sequence is TGTGCCAGCTCACCGTCGCTGGATCAGCCCCAGCATTTT. Its translation is CASSPSLDQPQHF.